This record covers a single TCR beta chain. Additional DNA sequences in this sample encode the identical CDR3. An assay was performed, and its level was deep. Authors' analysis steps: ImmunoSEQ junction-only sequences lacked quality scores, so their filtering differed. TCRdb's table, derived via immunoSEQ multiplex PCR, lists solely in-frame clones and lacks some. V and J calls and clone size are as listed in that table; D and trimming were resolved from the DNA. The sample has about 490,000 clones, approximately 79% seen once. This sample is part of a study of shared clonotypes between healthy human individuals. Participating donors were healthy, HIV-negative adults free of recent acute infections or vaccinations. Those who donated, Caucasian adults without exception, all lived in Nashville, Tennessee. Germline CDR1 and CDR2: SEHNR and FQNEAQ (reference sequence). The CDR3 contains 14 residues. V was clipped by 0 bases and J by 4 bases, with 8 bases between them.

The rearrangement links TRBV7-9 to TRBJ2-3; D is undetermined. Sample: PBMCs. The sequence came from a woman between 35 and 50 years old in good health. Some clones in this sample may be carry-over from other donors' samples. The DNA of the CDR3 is TGTGCCAGCAGCTTAGCCTCCGGTGCAGATACGCAGTATTTT. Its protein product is CASSLASGADTQYF.